A single sample is the source of the 11 T cell receptor beta chains below, sequenced in a study of T cells in Graves' hyperthyroidism and ophthalmopathy. TCR beta CDR3 region amplification was performed from RNA transcripts. First-round RT-PCR with HTBI primers amplified the TCR CDR3 region. Each CDR3 protein gets one entry after TCRdb re-called the multiplex PCR reads with MiXCR. In the table there are approximately 300,000 distinct CDR3 sequences, 17% of which are singletons. Sequenced sample: blood. The receptor set was obtained from an older woman with Graves' ophthalmopathy.

This clonotype came up a few times. The chain is built from TRBV3-1 and TRBJ2-1; D call uncertain. The CDR3 totals 17 residues. The germline V gene encodes CDR1 LGHDT and CDR2 YNNKEL (reference sequence). With 1 base removed from V and 0 bases from J, the gap between germline ends came to 13 bases. This CDR3 reads CASSQGQRPSSYNEQFF. DNA for the CDR3: TGTGCCAGCAGCCAAGGCCAGCGCCCGAGCTCCTACAATGAGCAGTTCTTC.

This clonotype was seen repeatedly, ten times or more. The chain joins TRBV7-2 to TRBJ1-2, with D possibly matching TRBD1 (6 bases). This CDR3 has 16 residues. CDR1 is SGHTA and CDR2 is FQGNSA in the germline V gene. V lost 5 bases and J 8 bases, leaving 24 bases between the germline ends. For the CDR3, the DNA is TGTGCCAGCAGCCGCCTGGGTCGTAGGGGGTCCGGCGGCTACACCTTC. Residues: CASSRLGRRGSGGYTF.

This clonotype was observed at least ten times. In DNA form, the CDR3 reads TGCGCCAGCAGCCCCGCCTGGACAGCGAACACTGAAGCTTTCTTT. Protein sequence: CASSPAWTANTEAFF. The gene calls are TRBV4-1 and TRBJ1-1; tentatively, D is TRBD1 (6 bases). The CDR3 is 15 amino acids. V lost 4 bases and J 1 base, leaving 13 bases between the germline ends. Germline V gives CDR1 MGHRA, CDR2 YSYEKL.

This clonotype was recorded many times. The chain combines TRBV27 with TRBJ1-4; D remains unclear. CDR1 and CDR2 from the germline V gene are MNHEY and SMNVEV (reference sequence). The CDR3 totals 16 residues. The V end was cut by 1 base, the J end by 10 bases, with 19 bases between. DNA for the CDR3: TGTGCCAGCAGTTTATATAGGGTGTCACATGGTGGAAAACTGTTTTTT. Its protein product is CASSLYRVSHGGKLFF.

Ten or more counts support this clonotype. This sequence joins TRBV7-2 and TRBJ1-4; a possible D gene is TRBD1 (5 bases). The CDR3 totals 15 residues. Germline assignment: CDR1 SGHTA and CDR2 FQGNSA. Deletions cut 5 bases from V and 6 bases from J, with 16 bases between. CDR3 DNA sequence: TGTGCCAGCAGCGATACAAGGGGCATCGATGAAAAACTGTTTTTT. This sequence encodes CASSDTRGIDEKLFF.

This chain links TRBV7-2 with TRBJ2-7, with 9 bases aligning to TRBD1. Germline V gives CDR1 SGHTA, CDR2 FQGNSA. The CDR3 spans 16 residues. V lost 3 bases, J lost 2 bases, and 8 bases stayed unmatched. For the CDR3, the DNA is TGTGCCAGCAGCTTTGCCCGGACAGGGGTGGCCTACGAGCAGTACTTC. Translation: CASSFARTGVAYEQYF.

This clonotype came up a few times. The chain employs TRBV19 and TRBJ2-1; 7 nucleotides line up with TRBD1. J was trimmed by 2 bases and V by 8 bases; bases with no gene match: 3. The CDR3 has 13 residues. Per the germline V gene, CDR1 is LNHDA and CDR2 is SQIVND (reference sequence). CDR3 sequence reads: CASAGTAYNEQFF. The CDR3 DNA reads as TGTGCCAGTGCCGGGACAGCCTACAATGAGCAGTTCTTC.

This clonotype was seen ten or more times. The chain is built from TRBV6-2 or TRBV6-3 and TRBJ2-7; TRBD2 matches 8 bases. CDR1 and CDR2 (germline): MNHEY, SVGEGT. The V segment lost 7 bases and the J segment 1 base; nucleotides outside the gene matches: 6. This CDR3 has 14 residues. CDR3 loop: CASTRAGGSYEQYF. The CDR3 DNA reads TGTGCCAGCACCCGTGCGGGAGGTTCCTACGAGCAGTACTTC.

The genes are TRBV5-1 and TRBJ2-3, with D maybe TRBD1 (6 bases). CDR1 and CDR2 from the germline V gene are SGHRS and YFSETQ. This CDR3 comprises 13 residues. Trimming shortened V by 5 bases and J by 8 bases, and 15 bases separated the two germline ends. The CDR3 reads CASSQGPAVTQYF. The CDR3 bases are TGCGCCAGCAGTCAGGGGCCTGCGGTTACGCAGTATTTT. The complete variable domain, with remaining parts taken from reference TRBV5-1 and TRBJ2-3, reads KAGVTQTPRYLIKTRGQQVTLSCSPISGHRSVSWYQQTPGQGLQFLFEYFSETQRNKGNFPGRFSGRQFSNSRSEMNVSTLELGDSALYLCASSQGPAVTQYFGPGTRLTVL.

The V and J genes are TRBV6-1 and TRBJ2-5; possible D gene TRBD2, 5 bases. CDR3 length: 14 amino acids. The V gene lost 4 bases and the J gene lost 5 bases, with 14 bases spanning the gap. Per germline, CDR1 MNHNS and CDR2 SASEGT. CDR3 in DNA: TGTGCCAGCAGTGGGGTTCGGGATTGGGAGACCCAGTACTTC. Protein: CASSGVRDWETQYF.

This clonotype was detected ten times or more. The rearrangement uses TRBV2 and TRBJ2-7, with D possibly matching TRBD1 (6 bases). The CDR3 sequence is 12 residues long. Germline V gene sequence: CDR1 SNHLY, CDR2 FYNNEI. With 4 bases removed from V and 13 bases from J, the gap between germline ends came to 17 bases. The CDR3 loop is CASSVSGTPAYF. For the CDR3, the DNA is TGTGCCAGCAGTGTATCCGGGACACCTGCTTACTTC.